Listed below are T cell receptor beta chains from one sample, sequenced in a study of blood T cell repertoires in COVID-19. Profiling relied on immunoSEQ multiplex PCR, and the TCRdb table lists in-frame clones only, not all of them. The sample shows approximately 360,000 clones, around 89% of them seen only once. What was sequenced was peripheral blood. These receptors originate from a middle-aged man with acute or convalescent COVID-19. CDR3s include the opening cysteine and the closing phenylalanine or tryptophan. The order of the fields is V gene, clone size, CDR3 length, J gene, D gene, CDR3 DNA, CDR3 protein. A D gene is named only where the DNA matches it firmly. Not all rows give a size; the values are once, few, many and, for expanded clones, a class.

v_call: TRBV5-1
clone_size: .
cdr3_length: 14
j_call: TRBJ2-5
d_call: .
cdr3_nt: TGCGCCAGCAGCTTCAAGGGGTCCCAAGAGACCCAGTACTTC
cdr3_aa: CASSFKGSQETQYF

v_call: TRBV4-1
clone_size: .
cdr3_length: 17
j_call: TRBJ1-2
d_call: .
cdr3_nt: TGCGCCAGCAGCCAAGATAGAGGACAGCCTAATAACTATGGCTACACCTTC
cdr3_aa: CASSQDRGQPNNYGYTF

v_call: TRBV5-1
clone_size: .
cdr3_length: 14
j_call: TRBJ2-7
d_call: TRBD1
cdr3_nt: TGCGCCAGCAGCACGGACAGGGGATACTACGAGCAGTACTTC
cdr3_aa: CASSTDRGYYEQYF

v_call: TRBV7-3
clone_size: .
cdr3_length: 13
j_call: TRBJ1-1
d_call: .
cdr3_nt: TGTGCCAGCAGCTTAAGGGGAGGGACTGAAGCTTTCTTT
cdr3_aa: CASSLRGGTEAFF

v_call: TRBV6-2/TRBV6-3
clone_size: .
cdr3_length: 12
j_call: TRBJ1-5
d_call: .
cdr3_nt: TGTGCCAGCAGTTACGAGAATCAGCCCCAGCATTTT
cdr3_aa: CASSYENQPQHF

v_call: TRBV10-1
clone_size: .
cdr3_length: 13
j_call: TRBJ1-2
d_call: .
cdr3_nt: TGCGCCAGCAGTGAGTACAGAGAATATGGCTACACCTTC
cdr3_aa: CASSEYREYGYTF

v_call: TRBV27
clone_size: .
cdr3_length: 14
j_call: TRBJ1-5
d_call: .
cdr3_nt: TGTGCCAGCAGCTCTGCGGTCGCCAATCAGCCCCAGCATTTT
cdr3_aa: CASSSAVANQPQHF

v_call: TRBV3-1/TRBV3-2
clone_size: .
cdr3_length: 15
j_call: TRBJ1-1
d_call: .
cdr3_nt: TGTGCCAGCAGCCAAGATTCCCAGGGATTCACTGAAGCTTTCTTT
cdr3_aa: CASSQDSQGFTEAFF

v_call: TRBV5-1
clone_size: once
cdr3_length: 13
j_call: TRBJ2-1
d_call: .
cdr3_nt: TGCGCCAGCAGCTTGGTAGCGGACAATGAGCAGTTCTTC
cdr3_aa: CASSLVADNEQFF

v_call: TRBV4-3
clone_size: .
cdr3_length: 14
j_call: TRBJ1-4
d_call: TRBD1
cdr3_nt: TGCGCCAGCAGCGAACAGGGGGAGGATGAAAAACTGTTTTTT
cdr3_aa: CASSEQGEDEKLFF

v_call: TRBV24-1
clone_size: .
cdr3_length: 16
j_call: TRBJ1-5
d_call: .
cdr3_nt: TGTGCCACCACCACACTTTTGAGGCGACTTAATCAGCCCCAGCATTTT
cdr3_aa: CATTTLLRRLNQPQHF

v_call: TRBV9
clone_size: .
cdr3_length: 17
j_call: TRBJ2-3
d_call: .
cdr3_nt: TGTGCCAGCAGCGTAGTGTCGCGGGCGGGGCCCACAGATACGCAGTATTTT
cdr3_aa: CASSVVSRAGPTDTQYF

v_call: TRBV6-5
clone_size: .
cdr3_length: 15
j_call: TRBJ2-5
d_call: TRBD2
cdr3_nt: TGTGCCAGCAGTTACTCGCTAGCGGGTAGGGAGACCCAGTACTTC
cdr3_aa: CASSYSLAGRETQYF

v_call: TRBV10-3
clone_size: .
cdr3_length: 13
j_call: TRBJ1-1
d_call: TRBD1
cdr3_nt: TGTGCCACAAGAGACAGGGTGTGGACTGAAGCTTTCTTT
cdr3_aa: CATRDRVWTEAFF

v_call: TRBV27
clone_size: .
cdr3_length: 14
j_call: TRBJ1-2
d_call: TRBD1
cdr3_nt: TGTGCCAGCAGTACCGGGACAGGGGCCTATGGCTACACCTTC
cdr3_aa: CASSTGTGAYGYTF

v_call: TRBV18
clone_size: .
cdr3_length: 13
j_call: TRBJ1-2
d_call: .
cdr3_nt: TGTGCCAGCTCCCCGGGGGGGGCCTATGGCTACACCTTC
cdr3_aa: CASSPGGAYGYTF

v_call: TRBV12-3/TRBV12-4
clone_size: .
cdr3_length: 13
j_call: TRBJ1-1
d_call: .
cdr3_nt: TGTGCCAGCAGTTTCTACGCAGGCACTGAAGCTTTCTTT
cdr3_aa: CASSFYAGTEAFF

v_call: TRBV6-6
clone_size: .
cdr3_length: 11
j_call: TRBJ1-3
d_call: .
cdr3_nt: TGTGCCACCGAGTCTGGAAACACCATATATTTT
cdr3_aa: CATESGNTIYF

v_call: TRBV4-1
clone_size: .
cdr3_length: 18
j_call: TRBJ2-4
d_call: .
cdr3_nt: TGCGCCAGCAGCCAATTTCAGGGTTCGGGTGATGCCAAAAACATTCAGTACTTC
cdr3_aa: CASSQFQGSGDAKNIQYF

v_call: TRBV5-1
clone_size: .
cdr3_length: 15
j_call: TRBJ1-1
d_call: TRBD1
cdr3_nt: TGCGCCAGCAGCACGACAGGGGGCGATTACACTGAAGCTTTCTTT
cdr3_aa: CASSTTGGDYTEAFF

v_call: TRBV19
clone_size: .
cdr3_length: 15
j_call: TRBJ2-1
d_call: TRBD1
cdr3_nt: TGTGCCAGTAGAGGACCGGGACAGGGGATCAATGAGCAGTTCTTC
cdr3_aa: CASRGPGQGINEQFF

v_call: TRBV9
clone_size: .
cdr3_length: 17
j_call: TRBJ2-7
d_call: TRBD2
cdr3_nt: TGTGCCAGCAGCGATAGCACGGCGGGAGAAAACTCCTACGAGCAGTACTTC
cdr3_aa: CASSDSTAGENSYEQYF

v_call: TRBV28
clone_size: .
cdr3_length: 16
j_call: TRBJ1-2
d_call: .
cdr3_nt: TGTGCCAGCAACCAAGCAGGTCTGCGGGCTGCTGATGGCTACACCTTC
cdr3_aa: CASNQAGLRAADGYTF

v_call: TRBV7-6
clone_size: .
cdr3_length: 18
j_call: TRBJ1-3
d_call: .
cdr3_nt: TGTGCCAGCAGCCCCGCACGGAGCGGGCTTGTATCGGGAAACACCATATATTTT
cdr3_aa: CASSPARSGLVSGNTIYF

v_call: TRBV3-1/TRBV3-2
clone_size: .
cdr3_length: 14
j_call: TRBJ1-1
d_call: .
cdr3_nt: TGTGCCAGCAGCCAAGTTCCAGTCAACACTGAAGCTTTCTTT
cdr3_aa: CASSQVPVNTEAFF

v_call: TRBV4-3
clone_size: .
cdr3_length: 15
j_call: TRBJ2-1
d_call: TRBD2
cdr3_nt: TGCGCCAGCAGCCAAGCGGGGGGCTCCTACAATGAGCAGTTCTTC
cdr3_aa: CASSQAGGSYNEQFF

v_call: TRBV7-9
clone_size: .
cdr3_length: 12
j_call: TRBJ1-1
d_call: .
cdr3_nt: TGTGCCAGCACAATGGGGGCCTCTGAAGCTTTCTTT
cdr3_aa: CASTMGASEAFF

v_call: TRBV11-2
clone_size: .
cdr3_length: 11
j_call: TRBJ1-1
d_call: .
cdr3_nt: TGTGCCAGCAGCTTCCTTAGTGAAGCTTTCTTT
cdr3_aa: CASSFLSEAFF

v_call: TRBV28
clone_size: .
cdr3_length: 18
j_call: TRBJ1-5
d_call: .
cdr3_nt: TGTGCCAGCAGTCTCTCCCATGTCCGGGACAACCGAGGGGAGCCCCAGCATTTT
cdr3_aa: CASSLSHVRDNRGEPQHF

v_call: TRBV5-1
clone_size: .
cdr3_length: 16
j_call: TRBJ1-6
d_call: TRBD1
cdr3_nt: TGCGCCAGCAGCCCAGGGGGCTACTCCTATAATTCACCCCTCCACTTT
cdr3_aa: CASSPGGYSYNSPLHF

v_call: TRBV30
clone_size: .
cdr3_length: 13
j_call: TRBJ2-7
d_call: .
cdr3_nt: TGTGCCTGGGGGACGGGACTGATGTACGAGCAGTACTTC
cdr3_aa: CAWGTGLMYEQYF

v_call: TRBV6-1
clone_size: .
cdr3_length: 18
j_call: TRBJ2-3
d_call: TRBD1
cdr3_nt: TGTGCCAGCAGTGAATTGTGGGGTGGGACAGGGGGCACAGATACGCAGTATTTT
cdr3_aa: CASSELWGGTGGTDTQYF